These 14 T cell receptor beta chains originate from one sample sequenced in a study of blood T cells in healthy people across ages. A sample-barcoded 5' primer and a J-beta primer mix were used in a second PCR of roughly 6 to 11 cycles. TCRdb re-analysed the 5' RACE reads in MiXCR, keeping a single row per CDR3 protein. The table has 1,300,000 or so distinct CDR3 sequences, around 59% seen once; the top ten hold about 6.7%. The sample consisted of blood. The receptors here all came from a man younger than 35 in good health.

J is TRBJ2-3 and V is TRBV15; 7 bases map to TRBD2. J gave up 2 bases and V 0 bases, and 2 bases lay outside the gene matches. The V gene's germline CDR1 is LNHNV and CDR2 YYDKDF (reference sequence). This CDR3 spans 15 amino acids. The CDR3 region is CATSRDRGVTDTQYF. The CDR3 DNA sequence: TGTGCCACCAGCAGAGATCGGGGGGTCACAGATACGCAGTATTTT. Drawing the rest from reference TRBV15 and TRBJ2-3, the complete variable domain is DAMVIQNPRYQVTQFGKPVTLSCSQTLNHNVMYWYQQKSSQAPKLLFHYYDKDFNNEADTPDNFQSRRPNTSFCFLDIRSPGLGDTAMYLCATSRDRGVTDTQYFGPGTRLTVL.

CDR3 in amino acids: CASIPSGTYEQYF. The CDR3 DNA reads TGTGCCAGCATTCCTAGCGGGACCTACGAGCAGTACTTC. V is TRBV7-2 and J is TRBJ2-7, with 9 bases identical to TRBD2. Germline CDR1 SGHTA, CDR2 FQGNSA. J was trimmed by 2 bases and V by 7 bases; bases with no gene match: 3. This CDR3 is 13 amino acids long.

The chain is built from TRBV20-1 and TRBJ2-3; D is tentatively TRBD1 or TRBD2 (5 bases each). This CDR3 contains 15 residues. Germline values: CDR1 DFQATT, CDR2 SNEGSKA (reference sequence). Trimming shortened V by 8 bases and J by 0 bases, and 18 bases separated the two germline ends. This CDR3 is CSSTPLGGSTDTQYF. The CDR3 region has the DNA TGCAGTTCAACACCACTTGGGGGTAGCACAGATACGCAGTATTTT.

This clonotype was detected only a few times. The genes are TRBV29-1 and TRBJ2-5; 12 nucleotides match TRBD2. J was trimmed by 2 bases and V by 6 bases; bases with no gene match: 4. Germline V gene data show CDR1 as SQVTM and CDR2 as ANQGSEA. The CDR3 spans 14 residues. The CDR3 DNA reads as TGCAGCGTGGAGGGGACTAGCGGGCAAGAGACCCAGTACTTC. Protein: CSVEGTSGQETQYF.

The rearrangement joins TRBV28 to TRBJ1-4; no definite D call. Trimming took 5 bases from V and 11 from J, leaving 18 bases between them. This CDR3 contains 14 residues. Germline CDR1 and CDR2: MDHEN and SYDVKM. CDR3: CASSPPGGPGKLFF. The CDR3, as DNA: TGTGCCAGCAGTCCCCCCGGAGGCCCTGGGAAACTGTTTTTT.

The CDR3 nucleotides are TGTGCCTGGAGTTCGAGCTATGGCTACACCTTC. Translation: CAWSSSYGYTF. This sequence joins TRBV30 and TRBJ1-2; D remains ambiguous. Germline-derived CDR1 and CDR2 are GTSNPN and SVGIG (reference sequence). V was trimmed by 2 bases and J by 4 bases, leaving 5 bases between them. CDR3 length: 11 residues. Combining the CDR3 with reference TRBV30 and TRBJ1-2 gives the whole variable domain SQTIHQWPATLVQPVGSPLSLECTVEGTSNPNLYWYRQAAGRGLQLLFYSVGIGQISSEVPQNLSASRPQDRQFILSSKKLLLSDSGFYLCAWSSSYGYTFGSGTRLTVV.

The chain links TRBV25-1 to TRBJ1-4; 8 positions agree with TRBD1. V was pared by 8 bases and J by 4 bases, with 6 bases of the junction left unmatched. There are 14 residues in the CDR3. Germline V gene data show CDR1 as MGHDK and CDR2 as SYGVNS. CDR3 nucleotides: TGTGCCAGCGGATCGACAGGGGTTAATGAAAAACTGTTTTTT. It is translated as CASGSTGVNEKLFF.

The chain joins TRBV29-1 to TRBJ2-7; 11 bases are a match to TRBD2. The CDR3 covers 15 residues. Germline V gives CDR1 SQVTM, CDR2 ANQGSEA. V trimming: 6 bases; J trimming: 7 bases; junction bases outside the gene matches: 14. CDR3 sequence: CSVSPGTSGGNEQYF. CDR3 nucleotide sequence: TGCAGCGTCTCCCCCGGGACTAGCGGTGGTAATGAGCAGTACTTC.

The genes are TRBV6-1 and TRBJ2-3; D assignment may be TRBD1 or TRBD2 (5 bases each). The germline V and J ends were trimmed by 2 bases and 3 bases, with 12 bases remaining between them. Germline V gene sequence: CDR1 MNHNS, CDR2 SASEGT. The CDR3 consists of 15 residues. The CDR3 loop is CASSEFSWGTDTQYF. The DNA of the CDR3 is TGTGCCAGCAGTGAATTCAGCTGGGGGACAGATACGCAGTATTTT.

The chain is built from TRBV7-2 and TRBJ2-7, with D perhaps matching TRBD2 (5 bases). Trimming stripped 4 bases from V and 2 bases from J, with 18 bases between. Germline CDR1 is SGHTA and CDR2 is FQGNSA. The CDR3 has 16 amino acids. The CDR3 sequence is CASSSQVPGMAYEQYF. The DNA of the CDR3 is TGTGCCAGCAGCTCCCAAGTTCCGGGGATGGCCTACGAGCAGTACTTC. Supplemented by reference TRBV7-2 and TRBJ2-7, the full variable domain reads GAGVSQSPSNKVTEKGKDVELRCDPISGHTALYWYRQSLGQGLEFLIYFQGNSAPDKSGLPSDRFSAERTGGSVSTLTIQRTQQEDSAVYLCASSSQVPGMAYEQYFGPGTRLTVT.

The chain recombines TRBV7-2 with TRBJ2-7; D is ambiguous. Germline loops: CDR1 SGHTA, CDR2 FQGNSA. The CDR3 spans 12 residues. Trimming took 1 base from V and 7 from J, leaving 8 bases between them. CDR3 in amino acids: CASSLGDAEQYF. The CDR3 coding sequence is TGTGCCAGCAGCTTAGGAGACGCTGAGCAGTACTTC.

The chain joins TRBV12-3 or TRBV12-4 to TRBJ2-5; a possible D gene is TRBD1 (6 bases). V lost 1 base to trimming and J lost 0 bases, with 15 bases between them. The CDR3 has 17 amino acids. CDR3 sequence: CASSLGSRGRYQETQYF. CDR3 DNA sequence: TGTGCCAGCAGTTTAGGGAGCAGGGGTCGGTACCAAGAGACCCAGTACTTC.

The chain joins TRBV12-3 or TRBV12-4 to TRBJ1-2, with D perhaps matching TRBD1 (5 bases). V was clipped by 5 bases and J by 8 bases, with 15 bases between them. The CDR3 loop spans 13 amino acids. CDR3: CASSPKTGVGYTF. The CDR3 region has the DNA TGTGCCAGCAGTCCCAAGACGGGGGTCGGCTACACCTTC.

This chain joins TRBV20-1 and TRBJ2-3; maybe TRBD2 (6 bases). The germline CDR1 and CDR2 sequences are DFQATT and SNEGSKA (reference sequence). The CDR3 is 15 amino acids. Trimming shortened V by 6 bases and J by 0 bases, and 16 bases separated the two germline ends. The CDR3 here is CSAAGDGTSTDTQYF. CDR3 DNA: TGCAGTGCGGCTGGGGATGGGACTAGCACAGATACGCAGTATTTT.